A single sample gave rise to the 30 T cell receptor beta chains below, sequenced in a study of post-analysis software for immune sequencing data. Study results and caveats: When patients were compared with controls, about 5 TRBV segments were more frequent, TRBV5-6, TRBV5-1 and TRBV20-1 among them.

Built from TCR beta cDNA, the libraries had unique molecular identifiers in them. TCRdb called the PCR reads again in MiXCR, with one record for every CDR3 protein. The data hold roughly 620,000 distinct CDR3 sequences, with around 47% observed a single time. These TCRs' antigens remain unknown. Sequenced material: blood. Source of these receptors: a girl aged 5-17 years with multiple sclerosis.

The rearrangement joins TRBV21-1 to TRBJ1-2; the D call TRBD1 from the table was never checked on the DNA. TRBV21-1 is noted as a pseudogene. There are 17 residues in the CDR3. The CDR3 reads CASSAIRDRGSGYGYTF. CDR3 sequence (DNA): TGTGCCAGCAGCGCAATTCGGGACAGGGGGTCTGGTTATGGCTACACCTTC.

V is TRBV29-1 and J is TRBJ1-2; 7 positions agree with TRBD1. The CDR3 is 13 residues long. Per germline, CDR1 SQVTM and CDR2 ANQGSEA. The trim removed 6 bases at V and 2 bases at J, leaving 6 bases unmatched. The CDR3 sequence: CSVRDSPNYGYTF. CDR3 DNA sequence: TGCAGCGTCAGGGACAGTCCGAACTATGGCTACACCTTC.

This rearrangement joins TRBV12-3 or TRBV12-4 to TRBJ2-4; no firm D call. The CDR3 runs to 14 residues. V lost 7 bases and J lost 0, with 10 bases in between. The CDR3 sequence is CASTQHLAKNIQYF. CDR3 in DNA: TGTGCCAGCACTCAGCACCTAGCCAAAAACATTCAGTACTTC.

This sequence joins TRBV3-1 and TRBJ2-7; D unclear. The germline V and J ends were trimmed by 2 bases and 2 bases, with 7 bases remaining between them. Germline CDR1 reads LGHDT; CDR2 reads YNNKEL (reference sequence). The CDR3 runs 13 residues. The CDR3 loop reads CASSQFGPYEQYF. The CDR3 nucleotides are TGTGCCAGCAGCCAATTCGGGCCCTACGAGCAGTACTTC.

Details on this clonotype: The junction does not match germline at one end; this may be a read error. The rearrangement links TRBV4-1 to TRBJ2-3; 13 nucleotides align to TRBD2. CDR3 length equals 17 residues. Germline CDR1 reads MGHRA; CDR2 reads YSYEKL. The CDR3 here is CASKARLAGGNTDTRYF. CDR3 bases: TGCGCCAGCAAGGCGAGACTAGCGGGGGGAAACACAGATACGCGGTATTTT.

Only one count was recorded for this clonotype. J is TRBJ1-2 and V is TRBV5-5; 7 positions match TRBD1. Germline CDR1 reads SGHKS; CDR2 reads YYEKEE (reference sequence). CDR3 size: 16 residues. The ends lost 2 bases at V and 3 bases at J; junction bases unmatched: 10. In DNA, the CDR3 is TGTGCCAGCAGCTTCACAGGGGCCTTGTCTCACTATGGCTACACCTTC. Its translation is CASSFTGALSHYGYTF.

About this clonotype: Germline is not matched at one junction end, which may reflect a read error. This chain links TRBV10-3 with TRBJ2-7, with 13 bases matching TRBD2. The CDR3 length is 15 residues. CDR1 is ENHRY, CDR2 SYGVKD, per germline. CDR3 residues: CTISGTSGDCYEQYF. The CDR3 DNA reads TGTACCATCAGTGGGACTAGCGGGGACTGCTACGAGCAGTACTTC.

The rearrangement links TRBV7-2 to TRBJ2-3; 8 bases map to TRBD2. Germline V CDR1 and CDR2: SGHTA, FQGNSA. J gave up 2 bases and V 5 bases, and 6 bases lay outside the gene matches. The CDR3 has 15 amino acids. This CDR3 is CASSPGLAFTDTQYF. The CDR3 DNA reads as TGTGCCAGCAGCCCCGGACTAGCTTTCACAGATACGCAGTATTTT.

The chain employs TRBV7-9 and TRBJ1-1; TRBD1 aligns across 9 bases. Per germline, CDR1 SEHNR and CDR2 FQNEAQ (reference sequence). CDR3 length: 15 residues. The V and J ends lost 5 bases and 1 base, in that order; junction bases with no gene match: 5. CDR3 sequence reads: CASSRSGQGNTEAFF. CDR3 DNA: TGTGCCAGCAGCAGATCGGGACAGGGGAACACTGAAGCTTTCTTT.

This clonotype was picked up a small number of times. This chain connects TRBV7-6 to TRBJ2-7; 7 bases are shared with TRBD1. Germline lookup yields CDR1 SGHVS and CDR2 FNYEAQ. After removal of 2 bases from V and 2 bases from J, the junction contained 9 bases not matched to a gene. CDR3 length: 16 residues. The DNA for the CDR3 is TGTGCCAGCAGCTTATTGAAGGGGGCGCGAACCTACGAGCAGTACTTC. It specifies CASSLLKGARTYEQYF.

The rearrangement links TRBV6-5 to TRBJ1-1; the D is unclear. Germline CDR1 MNHEY, CDR2 SVGAGI. This CDR3 spans 18 amino acids. V shed 2 bases and J shed 0 bases, with 19 bases lying between them. CDR3 residues: CASSYRRRGGRLNTEAFF. DNA for the CDR3: TGTGCCAGCAGTTACCGACGCCGCGGCGGGCGGCTGAACACTGAAGCTTTCTTT.

This clonotype appeared a single time. The chain is built from TRBV5-1 and TRBJ2-7; 11 bases are a match to TRBD1. Losses at the gene ends were 3 bases for V and 3 bases for J; bases not matched to a gene: 8. Germline V CDR1 and CDR2: SGHRS, YFSETQ. This CDR3 is built from 16 residues. The CDR3 DNA sequence: TGCGCCAGCAGCTGGGGATGGACAGGGGGCCGCTACGAGCAGTACTTC. As protein: CASSWGWTGGRYEQYF.

V is TRBV5-1 and J is TRBJ2-7, with unresolved D. Germline-derived CDR1 and CDR2 are SGHRS and YFSETQ. The CDR3 runs to 12 residues. Trimming shortened V by 7 bases and J by 10 bases, and 18 bases separated the two germline ends. CDR3 loop: CASFGPWNTQYF. DNA for the CDR3: TGCGCCAGCTTCGGGCCCTGGAATACCCAGTACTTC. The entire variable domain, with the rest obtained from reference TRBV5-1 and TRBJ2-7, is as follows: KAGVTQTPRYLIKTRGQQVTLSCSPISGHRSVSWYQQTPGQGLQFLFEYFSETQRNKGNFPGRFSGRQFSNSRSEMNVSTLELGDSALYLCASFGPWNTQYFGPGTRLTVT.

The chain uses TRBV27 and TRBJ1-5; D is unclear. In germline, CDR1 is MNHEY, CDR2 SMNVEV (reference sequence). This CDR3 has 15 amino acids. With 4 bases removed from V and 10 bases from J, the gap between germline ends came to 20 bases. The CDR3 loop reads CASSSLGRAFGPQHF. CDR3 DNA sequence: TGTGCCAGCAGTTCCCTCGGACGGGCCTTTGGACCCCAGCATTTT.

The chain has TRBV25-1 and TRBJ2-1; 8 bases align to TRBD2. The CDR3 consists of 14 residues. J was trimmed by 5 bases and V by 5 bases; bases with no gene match: 5. Germline assignment: CDR1 MGHDK and CDR2 SYGVNS. CDR3 amino acids: CASSYAGGNNEQFF. DNA of the CDR3: TGTGCCAGCAGTTATGCGGGAGGTAACAATGAGCAGTTCTTC.

The chain couples TRBV5-1 to TRBJ1-5; 9 nucleotides match TRBD1. Trimming cost V 1 base and J 6 bases; bases outside gene matches: 5. In germline, CDR1 is SGHRS, CDR2 YFSETQ. This CDR3 contains 15 residues. This chain's CDR3 is CASSLTGGAGQPQHF. The CDR3 nucleotides are TGCGCCAGCAGCTTGACAGGGGGCGCGGGTCAGCCCCAGCATTTT.

This clonotype was recorded once. This may be a read error: a much more frequent sequence differs by one nucleotide. V is TRBV12-3 or TRBV12-4 and J is TRBJ2-5, with 10 bases that match TRBD1. The J call may be in error: the DNA end matches TRBJ2-7 better. This CDR3 spans 14 amino acids. The CDR3 bases are TGTGCCAGCAGCATGGGACAGGGGCCCTACGAGCAGTACTTC. Translating gives CASSMGQGPYEQYF.

In its sample, this clonotype was seen a few times. The chain uses TRBV5-1 and TRBJ2-5; 11 bases are shared with TRBD2. The tail of the sequence fits TRBJ2-7 better, so the J call may be wrong. The CDR3 runs 15 residues. Germline CDR1 SGHRS, CDR2 YFSETQ. The CDR3 sequence: CASSLLAGDTYEQYF. CDR3 DNA: TGCGCCAGCAGCTTACTAGCGGGGGACACCTACGAGCAGTACTTC.

The V call is TRBV12-3 or TRBV12-4, the J call TRBJ2-1; weak D call: TRBD2 (6 bases). V was pared by 5 bases and J by 7 bases, with 18 bases between. CDR3 length: 15 residues. In nucleotides, the CDR3 is TGTGCCAGCAGTCTCGGGCTAGCGAAGGGAAATGAGCAGTTCTTC. This translates into CASSLGLAKGNEQFF.

In its sample, this clonotype was seen a few times. The chain joins TRBV6-5 to TRBJ1-1, with D tentatively TRBD1 (6 bases). CDR3 size: 15 residues. Germline lookup yields CDR1 MNHEY and CDR2 SVGAGI. Trimming took off 3 bases at V and 0 bases at J, with 11 bases between the two ends. The CDR3 DNA follows: TGTGCCAGCAGTTATTCGAGGGGGGTGAACACTGAAGCTTTCTTT. Amino acids: CASSYSRGVNTEAFF.

This chain joins TRBV9 and TRBJ2-1, with D possibly being TRBD2 (5 bases). CDR1 is SGDLS and CDR2 is YYNGEE in the germline V gene. This CDR3 spans 15 amino acids. V gave up 3 bases and J gave up 6 bases, with 16 bases separating them. CDR3 coding DNA: TGTGCCAGCAGCGCCGCGGGTAGCGAGCGCAATGAGCAGTTCTTC. As protein: CASSAAGSERNEQFF.

In its sample, this clonotype was seen a few times. This chain links TRBV9 with TRBJ2-1; either TRBD1 or TRBD2 may supply D (6 bases each). This CDR3 is 15 amino acids long. V was shortened by 3 bases and J by 5 bases, with 15 bases between the two germline ends. Germline V gene sequence: CDR1 SGDLS, CDR2 YYNGEE. In DNA form, the CDR3 reads TGTGCCAGCAGCGGAGACGGGGGCGCAAACAATGAGCAGTTCTTC. This gives the protein CASSGDGGANNEQFF.

This clonotype has only a few counts. The J gene is TRBJ2-3, the V gene TRBV12-3 or TRBV12-4; D ambiguous. This CDR3 is 14 amino acids long. Trimming took 1 base from V and 10 from J, leaving 15 bases between them. CDR3 residues: CASSLGTTPDAQYF. In DNA, the CDR3 is TGTGCCAGCAGTTTAGGAACTACTCCCGACGCGCAGTATTTT.

Only a few counts were recorded for this clonotype. The chain links TRBV12-3 or TRBV12-4 to TRBJ2-7; no reliable D call. V was shortened by 6 bases and J by 3 bases, with 9 bases between the two germline ends. The CDR3 length is 12 residues. The CDR3 DNA sequence: TGTGCCAGCAGCTTAAGGGACTACGAGCAGTACTTC. This translates into CASSLRDYEQYF.

The chain couples TRBV11-2 to TRBJ2-1; TRBD2 matches at 8 bases. The CDR3 sequence is 15 residues long. Per germline, CDR1 SGHAT and CDR2 FQNNGV. Trimming took 7 bases from V and 10 from J; bases not matched to a gene: 15. The CDR3 region has the DNA TGTGCCAGCACCTTGGGGGCCGGGGGGGCTTCGGAGCAGTTCTTC. Its protein is CASTLGAGGASEQFF.

The chain links TRBV7-8 to TRBJ2-5; D is unclear. Trimming removed 4 bases from V and 1 base from J, with 4 bases in between. CDR3 length equals 12 residues. Germline assignment: CDR1 SGHVS and CDR2 FQNEAQ. The CDR3 sequence is CASSSAQETQYF. CDR3 coding DNA: TGTGCCAGCAGCTCCGCCCAAGAGACCCAGTACTTC.

V gene TRBV4-2 combines with J gene TRBJ2-7, with D perhaps matching TRBD1 or TRBD2 (5 bases each). This CDR3 comprises 15 residues. CDR1 LGHNA and CDR2 YNFKEQ come from the germline V gene. V lost 6 bases and J lost 2, with 17 bases in between. DNA of the CDR3: TGTGCCAGCAGTCAACCGGGACGGACAACCTACGAGCAGTACTTC. This translates into CASSQPGRTTYEQYF.

This clonotype has a handful of counts. The chain recombines TRBV20-1 with TRBJ1-1; 7 bases are shared with TRBD1. V dropped 0 bases and J dropped 3; count of bases not matched to a gene: 7. The CDR3 spans 15 residues. Germline values: CDR1 DFQATT, CDR2 SNEGSKA (reference sequence). This chain's CDR3 is CSARDHDRADTEAFF. The CDR3 region has the DNA TGCAGTGCTAGAGATCACGACAGGGCGGACACTGAAGCTTTCTTT.

The chain carries TRBV25-1 and TRBJ2-7; 7 bases match TRBD2. The CDR3 runs 14 residues. V shed 2 bases and J 0 bases; nucleotides not matched to a gene: 1. CDR1 is MGHDK, CDR2 SYGVNS, per germline. CDR3 residues: CASSEGDYSYEQYF. DNA of the CDR3: TGTGCCAGCAGTGAAGGGGACTACTCCTACGAGCAGTACTTC.

The V and J genes are TRBV6-1 and TRBJ2-3, with 9 bases matching TRBD1. Germline values: CDR1 MNHNS, CDR2 SASEGT. The CDR3 has 15 residues. Trimming took 2 bases from V and 4 from J; bases not matched to a gene: 4. DNA of the CDR3: TGTGCCAGCAGTGAACCGGGACAGGGTCCAGATACGCAGTATTTT. This gives the protein CASSEPGQGPDTQYF.